These T cell receptor beta chains were read from a single sample in a study of blood T cell repertoires in COVID-19. TCRdb's copy holds only in-frame clones and misses some; the assay was immunoSEQ multiplex PCR. The sample lists fewer than 200,000 clones; around 82% were seen once. The sample consisted of peripheral blood. These receptor sequences come from a man aged 60 to 69 who had recovered from COVID-19. Each CDR3 is given with its conserved first and last residue. The D gene is left open where the match is weak. The size entry is marked missing in some rows and otherwise reads once, few, many or a size class.

clone size | D gene | J gene | V gene | CDR3 protein | CDR3 DNA
NA | NA | TRBJ2-5 | TRBV7-3 | CASSLLAGAGTQYF | TGTGCCAGCAGCTTACTCGCGGGGGCCGGGACCCAGTACTTC
NA | NA | TRBJ2-4 | TRBV11-2 | CASSLVGSLAKNIQYF | TGTGCCAGCAGCTTAGTAGGTAGCCTAGCCAAAAACATTCAGTACTTC
NA | NA | TRBJ2-5 | TRBV7-2 | CASSLYEADLPETQYF | TGTGCCAGCAGCTTGTACGAAGCGGACCTACCTGAGACCCAGTACTTC
NA | NA | TRBJ2-2 | TRBV12-2 | CASRLAWSQFRNTGELFF | TGTGCAAGTCGCTTAGCGTGGTCACAGTTTAGGAACACCGGGGAGCTGTTTTTT
NA | TRBD1 | TRBJ2-2 | TRBV9 | CASSVVGQGLTGELFF | TGTGCCAGCAGCGTAGTGGGACAGGGCCTCACCGGGGAGCTGTTTTTT
NA | NA | TRBJ2-3 | TRBV29-1 | CSGLTGSGTDTQYF | TGCAGCGGCCTCACAGGGTCGGGCACAGATACGCAGTATTTT
NA | NA | TRBJ2-7 | TRBV7-9 | CASSLTTDSYEQYF | TGTGCCAGCAGCCTAACGACAGACTCCTACGAGCAGTACTTC
NA | NA | TRBJ1-2 | TRBV19 | CASSPSGGSNGYTF | TGTGCCAGTAGTCCCTCGGGTGGGTCAAATGGCTACACCTTC
NA | TRBD1 | TRBJ1-5 | TRBV29-1 | CSVEDTGDSQPQHF | TGCAGCGTTGAAGACACAGGGGACAGTCAGCCCCAGCATTTT
once | NA | TRBJ2-5 | TRBV6-1 | CASSESSGGPETQYF | TGTGCCAGCAGTGAATCGTCAGGAGGGCCAGAGACCCAGTACTTC
NA | NA | TRBJ2-1 | TRBV19 | CASSINRLELFF | TGTGCCAGTAGTATAAACAGGCTCGAACTGTTCTTC
once | NA | TRBJ2-7 | TRBV5-6 | CASSLHYEQYF | TGTGCCAGCAGCTTGCACTACGAGCAGTACTTC
NA | NA | TRBJ2-5 | TRBV2 | CASSEAQVQETQYF | TGTGCCAGCAGTGAAGCGCAGGTGCAAGAGACCCAGTACTTC
once | NA | TRBJ1-2 | TRBV5-6 | CASRAEGHLYGYTF | TGTGCCAGCCGCGCCGAGGGACACCTCTATGGCTACACCTTC
NA | NA | TRBJ1-2 | TRBV5-6 | CASSSVPGGYTF | TGTGCCAGCAGCTCTGTGCCGGGGGGCTACACCTTC
NA | NA | TRBJ1-2 | TRBV10-3 | CAISESWQDYGYTF | TGTGCCATCAGTGAGTCGTGGCAGGACTATGGCTACACCTTC
once | TRBD1 | TRBJ1-2 | TRBV9 | CASSVDAGGAYGYTF | TGTGCCAGCAGCGTAGATGCAGGGGGCGCCTATGGCTACACCTTC
NA | NA | TRBJ1-1 | TRBV19 | CASSRRGGNTEAFF | TGTGCCAGTAGTCGGAGGGGCGGGAACACTGAAGCTTTCTTT
NA | NA | TRBJ1-1 | TRBV30 | CACRQAGHVNTEAFF | TGTGCCTGCCGACAGGCCGGCCACGTGAACACTGAAGCTTTCTTT
NA | TRBD2 | TRBJ2-1 | TRBV3-1/TRBV3-2 | CASSQDNRGGYEQFF | TGTGCCAGCAGCCAAGATAACCGGGGGGGGTATGAGCAGTTCTTC
once | NA | TRBJ2-7 | TRBV30 | CAWSVGGGPSYEQYF | TGTGCCTGGAGTGTAGGGGGGGGGCCCTCCTACGAGCAGTACTTC
NA | NA | TRBJ1-3 | TRBV10-3 | CAISEPSTGNTIYF | TGTGCCATCAGTGAGCCCAGTACTGGAAACACCATATATTTT
NA | NA | TRBJ2-5 | TRBV18 | CASSPSVETQYF | TGTGCCAGCTCACCGTCGGTAGAGACCCAGTACTTC
NA | NA | TRBJ2-5 | TRBV18 | CASSPWDTQETQYF | TGTGCCAGCTCACCCTGGGACACCCAAGAGACCCAGTACTTC
NA | NA | TRBJ2-3 | TRBV5-6 | CASSFQADTQYF | TGTGCCAGCAGCTTCCAGGCAGATACGCAGTATTTT
once | TRBD1 | TRBJ1-2 | TRBV28 | CASRSGQVNGYTF | TGTGCCAGCCGCTCAGGACAGGTTAATGGCTACACCTTC
NA | NA | TRBJ1-4 | TRBV4-3 | CASSQRTRKGGEKLFF | TGCGCCAGCAGCCAACGGACACGGAAGGGTGGGGAAAAACTGTTTTTT
NA | TRBD1 | TRBJ1-1 | TRBV5-1 | CASREQGDTEAFF | TGCGCCAGCAGGGAACAGGGGGACACTGAAGCTTTCTTT